The rows below give T cell receptor beta chains drawn from one sample of a study of T cell changes during pregnancy in multiple sclerosis. Only in-frame clones appear in the TCRdb table, and some are missing; sequencing was by immunoSEQ multiplex PCR. The sample contains 78,000 or so clones, about 91% of which appear only once. The sequenced sample was peripheral blood, obtained before pregnancy. Receptor source: a female donor with multiple sclerosis, enrolled in a pregnancy study. Both conserved end residues are part of each CDR3. The D gene is left open where the match is weak. The listing skips clone size in some rows; elsewhere it reads once, few, many or a size class.

clone_size: -
d_call: -
v_call: TRBV6-1
j_call: TRBJ1-1
cdr3_nt: TGTGCCAGCAGTGAATTGGGCTTCTCTGAAGCTTTCTTT
cdr3_aa: CASSELGFSEAFF

clone_size: -
d_call: TRBD2
v_call: TRBV9
j_call: TRBJ2-7
cdr3_nt: TGTGCCAGCAGCGTAGCGGCTAGCGGGGGCCCATACGAGCAGTACTTC
cdr3_aa: CASSVAASGGPYEQYF

clone_size: -
d_call: -
v_call: TRBV9
j_call: TRBJ1-1
cdr3_nt: TGTGCCAGCAGCTCCCGGGTCTCGAACACTGAAGCTTTCTTT
cdr3_aa: CASSSRVSNTEAFF

clone_size: -
d_call: -
v_call: TRBV7-8
j_call: TRBJ2-2
cdr3_nt: TGTGCCAGCAGCTTTCGAGACAGGAACACCGGGGAGCTGTTTTTT
cdr3_aa: CASSFRDRNTGELFF

clone_size: -
d_call: -
v_call: TRBV4-1
j_call: TRBJ1-2
cdr3_nt: TGCGCCAGCAGCCAAGATCCGTTTAGTGGCTACACCTTC
cdr3_aa: CASSQDPFSGYTF

clone_size: -
d_call: -
v_call: TRBV13
j_call: TRBJ2-3
cdr3_nt: TGTGCCAGCAGCGCCCCCGGGACTCACACAGATACGCAGTATTTT
cdr3_aa: CASSAPGTHTDTQYF

clone_size: -
d_call: -
v_call: TRBV5-4
j_call: TRBJ1-6
cdr3_nt: TGTGCCAGCAGCTTGGGAGGGACAAATTCACCCCTCCACTTT
cdr3_aa: CASSLGGTNSPLHF

clone_size: -
d_call: -
v_call: TRBV7-9
j_call: TRBJ2-7
cdr3_nt: TGTGCCAGCAGCTTAGTTGGGCACGACGAGCAGTACTTC
cdr3_aa: CASSLVGHDEQYF

clone_size: -
d_call: TRBD1
v_call: TRBV5-5
j_call: TRBJ2-3
cdr3_nt: TGTGCCAGCACCCCGACAGGGCTTAGCACAGATACGCAGTATTTT
cdr3_aa: CASTPTGLSTDTQYF

clone_size: -
d_call: -
v_call: TRBV5-1
j_call: TRBJ1-1
cdr3_nt: TGCGCCAGCAGCCCAGCTCAGGGGCCTGGACGTGAAGCTTTCTTT
cdr3_aa: CASSPAQGPGREAFF

clone_size: -
d_call: TRBD1
v_call: TRBV11-2
j_call: TRBJ1-2
cdr3_nt: TGTGCCAGCAGCTTAGACCCGGGACAGGGGAAGTACACCTTC
cdr3_aa: CASSLDPGQGKYTF

clone_size: -
d_call: TRBD1
v_call: TRBV19
j_call: TRBJ1-1
cdr3_nt: TGTGCCAGTAGACACCGGGACAGGGAGGCTGAAGCTTTCTTT
cdr3_aa: CASRHRDREAEAFF

clone_size: -
d_call: TRBD2
v_call: TRBV9
j_call: TRBJ2-7
cdr3_nt: TGTGCCAGCAGCCCCGAGAGAAGCGGGGCTTACGAGCAGTACTTC
cdr3_aa: CASSPERSGAYEQYF

clone_size: once
d_call: -
v_call: TRBV7-9
j_call: TRBJ1-5
cdr3_nt: TGTGCCAGCAGCCTCGGTCATCAGCCCCAGCATTTT
cdr3_aa: CASSLGHQPQHF

clone_size: few
d_call: -
v_call: TRBV5-1
j_call: TRBJ1-2
cdr3_nt: TGCGCCAGCAGCTTGGCCCTGGGGGAGGATGGCTACACCTTC
cdr3_aa: CASSLALGEDGYTF

clone_size: -
d_call: -
v_call: TRBV9
j_call: TRBJ2-1
cdr3_nt: TGTGCCAGCAGCGTACTTACGGGGGGCTATAATGAGCAGTTCTTC
cdr3_aa: CASSVLTGGYNEQFF

clone_size: -
d_call: -
v_call: TRBV6-5
j_call: TRBJ2-3
cdr3_nt: TGTGCCAGCAGTTACTCACGGGGTGATACGCAGTATTTT
cdr3_aa: CASSYSRGDTQYF

clone_size: -
d_call: TRBD1
v_call: TRBV18
j_call: TRBJ2-3
cdr3_nt: TGTGCCAGCTCACCACAGGGGGCTAGCACAGATACGCAGTATTTT
cdr3_aa: CASSPQGASTDTQYF

clone_size: -
d_call: -
v_call: TRBV6-1
j_call: TRBJ1-1
cdr3_nt: TGTGCCAGCAGTGAAGTCGGGTCCTCGAACACTGAAGCTTTCTTT
cdr3_aa: CASSEVGSSNTEAFF